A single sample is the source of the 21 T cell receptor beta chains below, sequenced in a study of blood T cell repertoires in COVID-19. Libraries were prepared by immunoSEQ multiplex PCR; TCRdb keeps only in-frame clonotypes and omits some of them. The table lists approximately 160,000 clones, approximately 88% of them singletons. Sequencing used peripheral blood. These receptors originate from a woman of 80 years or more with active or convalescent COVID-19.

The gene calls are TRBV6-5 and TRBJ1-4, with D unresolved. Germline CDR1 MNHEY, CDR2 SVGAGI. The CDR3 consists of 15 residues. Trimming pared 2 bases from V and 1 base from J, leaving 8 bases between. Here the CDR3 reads CASSYAGGTNEKLFF. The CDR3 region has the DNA TGTGCCAGCAGTTACGCGGGTGGAACTAATGAAAAACTGTTTTTT.

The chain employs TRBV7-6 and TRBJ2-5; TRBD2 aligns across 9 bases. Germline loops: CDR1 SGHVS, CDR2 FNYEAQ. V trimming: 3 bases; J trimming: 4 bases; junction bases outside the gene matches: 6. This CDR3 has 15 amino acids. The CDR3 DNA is TGTGCCAGCAGCTTCGCGGGGGGGCCGGGAGAGACCCAGTACTTC. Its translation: CASSFAGGPGETQYF.

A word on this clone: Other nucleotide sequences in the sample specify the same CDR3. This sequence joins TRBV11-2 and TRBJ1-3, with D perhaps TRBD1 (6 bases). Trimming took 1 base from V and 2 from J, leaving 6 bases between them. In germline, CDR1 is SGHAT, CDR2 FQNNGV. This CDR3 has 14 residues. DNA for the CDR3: TGTGCCAGCAGCTTAGCAGGGGCTGGAAACACCATATATTTT. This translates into CASSLAGAGNTIYF.

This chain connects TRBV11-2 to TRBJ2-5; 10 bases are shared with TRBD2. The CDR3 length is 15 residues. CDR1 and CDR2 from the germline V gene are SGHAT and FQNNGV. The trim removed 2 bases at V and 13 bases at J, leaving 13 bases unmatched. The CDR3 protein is CASSLRASGGPSWYF. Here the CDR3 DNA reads TGTGCCAGCAGCTTAAGGGCTAGCGGGGGCCCTTCATGGTACTTC.

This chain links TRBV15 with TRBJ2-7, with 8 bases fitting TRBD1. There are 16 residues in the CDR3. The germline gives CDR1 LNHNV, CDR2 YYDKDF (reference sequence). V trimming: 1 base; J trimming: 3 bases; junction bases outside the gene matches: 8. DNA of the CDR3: TGTGCCACCAGCAGAGCGAGGACAGGGTTGGGCTACGAGCAGTACTTC. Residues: CATSRARTGLGYEQYF.

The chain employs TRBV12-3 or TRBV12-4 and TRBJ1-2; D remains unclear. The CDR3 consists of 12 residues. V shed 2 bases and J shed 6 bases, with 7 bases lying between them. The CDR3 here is CASSLSVDGYTF. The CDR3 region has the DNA TGTGCCAGCAGTTTATCTGTAGATGGCTACACCTTC.

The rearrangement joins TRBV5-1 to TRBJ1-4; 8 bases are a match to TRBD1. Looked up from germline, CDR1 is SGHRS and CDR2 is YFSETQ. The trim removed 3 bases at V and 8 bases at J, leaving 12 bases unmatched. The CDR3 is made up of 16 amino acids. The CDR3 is CASSYGQGRVGEKLFF. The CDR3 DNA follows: TGCGCCAGCAGCTATGGACAGGGCCGAGTAGGAGAAAAACTGTTTTTT.

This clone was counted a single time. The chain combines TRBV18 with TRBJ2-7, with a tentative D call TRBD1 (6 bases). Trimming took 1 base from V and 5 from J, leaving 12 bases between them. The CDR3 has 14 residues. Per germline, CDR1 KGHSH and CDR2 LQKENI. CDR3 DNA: TGTGCCAGCTCACCACTACAGGGAACAAACGAGCAGTACTTC. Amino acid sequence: CASSPLQGTNEQYF.

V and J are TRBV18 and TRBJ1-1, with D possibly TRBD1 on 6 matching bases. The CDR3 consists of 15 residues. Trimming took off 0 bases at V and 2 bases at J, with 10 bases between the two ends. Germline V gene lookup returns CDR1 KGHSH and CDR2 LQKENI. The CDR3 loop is CASSPPTGPNTEAFF. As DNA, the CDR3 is TGTGCCAGCTCACCACCTACAGGGCCCAACACTGAAGCTTTCTTT.

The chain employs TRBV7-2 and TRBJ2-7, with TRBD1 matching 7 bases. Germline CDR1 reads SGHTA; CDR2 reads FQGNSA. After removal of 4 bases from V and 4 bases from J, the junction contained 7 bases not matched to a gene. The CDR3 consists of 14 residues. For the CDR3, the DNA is TGTGCCAGCAGCTCCTACCGGGACAGTTACGAGCAGTACTTC. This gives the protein CASSSYRDSYEQYF.

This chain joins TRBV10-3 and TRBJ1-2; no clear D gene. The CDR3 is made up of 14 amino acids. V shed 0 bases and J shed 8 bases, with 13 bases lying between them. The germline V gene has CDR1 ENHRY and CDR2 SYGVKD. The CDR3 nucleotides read TGTGCCATCAGTGAGTCGAGTTCCCGAGGCGGCTACACCTTC. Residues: CAISESSSRGGYTF.

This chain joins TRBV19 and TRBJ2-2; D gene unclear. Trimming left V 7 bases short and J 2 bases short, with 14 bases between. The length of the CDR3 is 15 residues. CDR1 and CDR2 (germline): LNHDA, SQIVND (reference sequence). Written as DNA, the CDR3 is TGTGCCAGTATGGTTCGGGTCCCTAACACCGGGGAGCTGTTTTTT. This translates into CASMVRVPNTGELFF.

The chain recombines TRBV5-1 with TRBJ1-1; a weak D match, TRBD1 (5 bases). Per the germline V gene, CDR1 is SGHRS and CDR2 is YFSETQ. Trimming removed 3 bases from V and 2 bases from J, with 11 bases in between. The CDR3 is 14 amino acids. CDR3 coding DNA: TGCGCCAGCAGCTGGACACACACTAACACTGAAGCTTTCTTT. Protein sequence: CASSWTHTNTEAFF.

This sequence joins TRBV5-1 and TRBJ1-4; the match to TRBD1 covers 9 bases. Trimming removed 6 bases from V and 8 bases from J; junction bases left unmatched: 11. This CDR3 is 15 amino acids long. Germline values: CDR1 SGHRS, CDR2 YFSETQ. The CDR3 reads CASTLGTGRVEKLFF. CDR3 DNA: TGCGCCAGCACCCTAGGGACAGGGCGGGTCGAAAAACTGTTTTTT.

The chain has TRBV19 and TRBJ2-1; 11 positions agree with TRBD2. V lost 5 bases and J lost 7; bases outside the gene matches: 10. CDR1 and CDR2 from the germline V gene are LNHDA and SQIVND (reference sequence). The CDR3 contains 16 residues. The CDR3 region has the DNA TGTGCCAGTAGTCTCTCCAGACTAGCGGGGTTTAATGAGCAGTTCTTC. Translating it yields CASSLSRLAGFNEQFF. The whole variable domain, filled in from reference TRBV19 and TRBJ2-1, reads DGGITQSPKYLFRKEGQNVTLSCEQNLNHDAMYWYRQDPGQGLRLIYYSQIVNDFQKGDIAEGYSVSREKKESFPLTVTSAQKNPTAFYLCASSLSRLAGFNEQFFGPGTRLTVL.

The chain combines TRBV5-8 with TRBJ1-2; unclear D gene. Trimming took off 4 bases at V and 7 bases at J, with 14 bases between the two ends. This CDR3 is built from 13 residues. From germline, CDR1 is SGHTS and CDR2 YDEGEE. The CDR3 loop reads CASSVTGKRGYTF. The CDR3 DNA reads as TGTGCCAGCAGCGTTACGGGGAAGCGTGGCTACACCTTC.

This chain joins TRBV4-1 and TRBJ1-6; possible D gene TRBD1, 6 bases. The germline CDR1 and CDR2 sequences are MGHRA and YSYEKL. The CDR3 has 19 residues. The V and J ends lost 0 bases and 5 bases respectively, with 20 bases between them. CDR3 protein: CASSQDLLGWGQNNSPLHF. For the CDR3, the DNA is TGCGCCAGCAGCCAAGATCTCCTAGGCTGGGGACAAAATAATTCACCCCTCCACTTT.

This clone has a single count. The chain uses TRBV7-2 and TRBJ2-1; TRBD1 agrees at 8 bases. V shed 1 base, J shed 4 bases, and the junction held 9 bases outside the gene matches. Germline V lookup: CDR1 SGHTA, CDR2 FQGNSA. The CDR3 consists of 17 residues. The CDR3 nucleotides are TGTGCCAGCAGCTTAGGGTTTGGACAGGGAATGTACAATGAGCAGTTCTTC. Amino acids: CASSLGFGQGMYNEQFF.

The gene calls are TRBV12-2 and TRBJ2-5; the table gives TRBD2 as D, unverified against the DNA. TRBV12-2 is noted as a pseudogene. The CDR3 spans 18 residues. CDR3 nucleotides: TGTGCAAGTCGCCCTATAGTGGGCCTACTAGCCAAGCAAGAGACCCAGTACTTC. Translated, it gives CASRPIVGLLAKQETQYF.

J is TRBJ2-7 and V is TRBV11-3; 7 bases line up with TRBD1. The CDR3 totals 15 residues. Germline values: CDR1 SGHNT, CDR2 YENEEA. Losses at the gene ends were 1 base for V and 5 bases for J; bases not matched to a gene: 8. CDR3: CASSLGGGALDEQYF. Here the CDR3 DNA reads TGTGCCAGCAGCTTAGGAGGGGGCGCTTTGGACGAGCAGTACTTC.

CDR3 residues: CASKRQTGNTEAFF. CDR3 DNA: TGTGCCAGCAAAAGACAAACAGGGAACACTGAAGCTTTCTTT. The rearrangement links TRBV27 to TRBJ1-1, with a tentative D call TRBD1 (5 bases). Trimming cost V 7 bases and J 1 base, with 13 bases left between them. Germline V lookup: CDR1 MNHEY, CDR2 SMNVEV (reference sequence). The CDR3 length is 14 residues.